This T cell receptor (beta chain) is from a study of control samples from healthy donors and cancer patients. The CDR3 has 15 amino acids. V shed 2 bases and J shed 4 bases, with 14 bases lying between them. Germline V gene lookup returns CDR1 SEHNR and CDR2 FQNEAQ (reference sequence). This table comes from immunoSEQ multiplex PCR, and its TCRdb copy is limited to in-frame clones, with some not included. The sample records roughly 83,000 clones, approximately 82% being singletons. Material: blood. This chain links TRBV7-9 with TRBJ2-5, with a tentative D call TRBD1 (6 bases). The receptor comes from a woman aged 55-69 years in good health. The CDR3 protein is CASSLNAGVGETQYF. CDR3 coding DNA: TGTGCCAGCAGCTTAAATGCAGGGGTTGGAGAGACCCAGTACTTC.